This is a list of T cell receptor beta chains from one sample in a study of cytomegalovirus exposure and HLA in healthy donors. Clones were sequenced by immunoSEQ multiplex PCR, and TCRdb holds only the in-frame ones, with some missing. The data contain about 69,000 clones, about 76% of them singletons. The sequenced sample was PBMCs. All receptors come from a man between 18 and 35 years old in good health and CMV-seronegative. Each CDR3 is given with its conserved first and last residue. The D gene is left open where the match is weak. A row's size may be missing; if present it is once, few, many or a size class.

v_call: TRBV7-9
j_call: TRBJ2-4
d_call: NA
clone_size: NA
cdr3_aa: CASSLEGRAKNIQYF
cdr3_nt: TGTGCCAGCAGCTTAGAAGGCAGGGCCAAAAACATTCAGTACTTC

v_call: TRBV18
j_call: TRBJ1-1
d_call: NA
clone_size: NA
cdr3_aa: CASSPSGNTEAFF
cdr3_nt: TGTGCCAGCTCACCATCGGGAAACACTGAAGCTTTCTTT

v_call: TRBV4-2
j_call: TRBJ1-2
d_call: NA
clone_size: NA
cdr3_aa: CASSQEGTGNINYGYTF
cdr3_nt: TGTGCCAGCAGCCAAGAGGGGACTGGGAACATAAACTATGGCTACACCTTC

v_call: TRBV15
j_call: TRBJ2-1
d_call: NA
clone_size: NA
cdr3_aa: CATSRSRLDNSYNEQFF
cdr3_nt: TGTGCCACCAGCAGATCCCGACTAGATAACTCCTACAATGAGCAGTTCTTC

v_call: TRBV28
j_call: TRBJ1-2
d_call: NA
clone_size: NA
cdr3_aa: CASSLGPVQDYGYTF
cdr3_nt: TGTGCCAGCAGTTTGGGCCCCGTGCAGGACTATGGCTACACCTTC

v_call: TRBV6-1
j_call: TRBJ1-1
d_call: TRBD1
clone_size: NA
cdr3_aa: CASTGQASGYEAFF
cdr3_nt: TGTGCCAGCACCGGACAGGCCTCGGGATACGAAGCTTTCTTT

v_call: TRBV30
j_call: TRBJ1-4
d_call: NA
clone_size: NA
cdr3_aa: CAWRPDSPRLTNEKLFF
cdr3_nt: TGTGCCTGGAGACCGGACAGCCCCCGATTAACTAATGAAAAACTGTTTTTT

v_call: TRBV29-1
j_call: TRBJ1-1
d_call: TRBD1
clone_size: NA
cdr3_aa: CSVELPSDRDWGTEAFF
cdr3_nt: TGCAGCGTTGAACTCCCCTCGGACAGGGATTGGGGCACTGAAGCTTTCTTT

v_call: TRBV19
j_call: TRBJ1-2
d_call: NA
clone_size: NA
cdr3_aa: CASTVGGGYTF
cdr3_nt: TGTGCCAGTACGGTTGGAGGAGGCTACACCTTC

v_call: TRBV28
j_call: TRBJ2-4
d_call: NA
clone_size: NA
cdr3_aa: CASSFRGLAKNIQYF
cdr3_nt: TGTGCCAGCAGTTTCAGGGGTCTAGCCAAAAACATTCAGTACTTC

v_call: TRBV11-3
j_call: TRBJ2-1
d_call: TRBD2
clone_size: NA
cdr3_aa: CASSLGQVGAGASSEQFF
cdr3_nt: TGTGCCAGCAGCTTAGGACAGGTGGGAGCGGGGGCTTCGAGTGAGCAGTTCTTC

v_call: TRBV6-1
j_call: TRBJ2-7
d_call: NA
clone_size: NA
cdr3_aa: CASRTRRVGTYEQYF
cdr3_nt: TGTGCCAGCAGAACACGGAGAGTGGGTACCTACGAGCAGTACTTC

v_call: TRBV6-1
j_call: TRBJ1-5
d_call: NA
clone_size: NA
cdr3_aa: CASTSGKEQPQHF
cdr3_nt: TGTGCCAGCACTTCAGGGAAAGAACAGCCCCAGCATTTT

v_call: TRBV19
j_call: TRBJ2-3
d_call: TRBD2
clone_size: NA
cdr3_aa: CASSISQTSVDTQYF
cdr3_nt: TGTGCCAGTAGTATATCCCAGACTAGCGTAGATACGCAGTATTTT

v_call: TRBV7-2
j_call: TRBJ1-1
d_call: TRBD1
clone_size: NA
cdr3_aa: CASSLQGALDTEAFF
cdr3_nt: TGTGCCAGCAGCCTACAGGGGGCGCTGGACACTGAAGCTTTCTTT

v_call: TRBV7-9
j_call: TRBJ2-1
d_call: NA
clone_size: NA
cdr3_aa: CASSKRDYNEQFF
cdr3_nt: TGTGCCAGCAGCAAGCGAGATTACAATGAGCAGTTCTTC

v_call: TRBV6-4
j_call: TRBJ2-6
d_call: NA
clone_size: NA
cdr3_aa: CASSDRGSGANVLTF
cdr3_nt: TGTGCCAGCAGTGACCGAGGGTCTGGGGCCAACGTCCTGACTTTC

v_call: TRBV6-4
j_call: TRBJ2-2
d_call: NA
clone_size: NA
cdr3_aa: CASSRLVGTGELFF
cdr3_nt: TGTGCCAGCAGCCGACTAGTTGGAACCGGGGAGCTGTTTTTT

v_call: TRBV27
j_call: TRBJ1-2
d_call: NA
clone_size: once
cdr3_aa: CASSLVGDYGYTF
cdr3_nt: TGTGCCAGCAGTTTAGTAGGGGACTATGGCTACACCTTC

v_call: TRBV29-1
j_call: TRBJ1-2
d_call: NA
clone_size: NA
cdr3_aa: CSVDGGAGGIYGYTF
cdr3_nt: TGCAGCGTTGATGGCGGGGCGGGGGGGATCTATGGCTACACCTTC